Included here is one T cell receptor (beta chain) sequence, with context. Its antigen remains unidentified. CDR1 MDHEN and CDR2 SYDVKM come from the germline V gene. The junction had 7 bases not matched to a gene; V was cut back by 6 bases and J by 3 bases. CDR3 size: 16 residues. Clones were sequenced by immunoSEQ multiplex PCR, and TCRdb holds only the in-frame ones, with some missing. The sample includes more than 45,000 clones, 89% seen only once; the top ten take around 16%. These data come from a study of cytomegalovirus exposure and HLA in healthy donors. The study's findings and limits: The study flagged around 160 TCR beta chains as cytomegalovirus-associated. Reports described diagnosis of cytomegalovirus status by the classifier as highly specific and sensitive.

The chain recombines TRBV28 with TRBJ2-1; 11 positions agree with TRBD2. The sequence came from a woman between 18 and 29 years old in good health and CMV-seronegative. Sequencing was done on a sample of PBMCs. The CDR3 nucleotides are TGTGCCAGCAGCCAAATAACTAGCGGGAGCTACAATGAGCAGTTCTTC. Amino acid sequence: CASSQITSGSYNEQFF.